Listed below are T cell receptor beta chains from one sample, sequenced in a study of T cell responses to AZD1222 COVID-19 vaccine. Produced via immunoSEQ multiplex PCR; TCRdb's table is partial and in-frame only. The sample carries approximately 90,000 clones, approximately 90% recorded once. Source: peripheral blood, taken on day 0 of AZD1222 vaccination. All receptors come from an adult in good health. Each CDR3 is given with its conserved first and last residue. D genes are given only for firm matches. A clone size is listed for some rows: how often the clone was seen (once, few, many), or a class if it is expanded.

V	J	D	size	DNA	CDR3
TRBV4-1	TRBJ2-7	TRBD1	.	TGCGCCAGCAGCCCCTATGGGGACAGGGTCGCCTACGAGCAGTACTTC	CASSPYGDRVAYEQYF
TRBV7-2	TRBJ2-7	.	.	TGTGCCAGCAGCTCTAGTCCCCCCTACGAGCAGTACTTC	CASSSSPPYEQYF
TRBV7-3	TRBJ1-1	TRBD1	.	TGTGCCAGCAGCCTTTATACAGGGGAGGGTGAAGCTTTCTTT	CASSLYTGEGEAFF
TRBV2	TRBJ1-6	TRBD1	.	TGTGCCAGCAGGACGAGACAGGGGAACTCACCCCTCCACTTT	CASRTRQGNSPLHF
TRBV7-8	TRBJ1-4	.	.	TGTGCCAGCAGCTCCCGGCGAGACAGGAATGAAAAACTGTTTTTT	CASSSRRDRNEKLFF
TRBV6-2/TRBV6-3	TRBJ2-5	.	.	TGTGCCAGCAGTTACTTGGGGATGAGGGAGACCCAGTACTTC	CASSYLGMRETQYF
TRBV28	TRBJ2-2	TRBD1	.	TGTGCCAGCAGTCCAACCAGGGGGGGGGAGCTGTTTTTT	CASSPTRGGELFF
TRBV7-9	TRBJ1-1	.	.	TGTGCCAGCAGCTGGGAAGAGGCTGAAGCTTTCTTT	CASSWEEAEAFF
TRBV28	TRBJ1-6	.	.	TGTGCCACCTCGGGGGGATCGGGCTTTTATTCACCCCTCCACTTT	CATSGGSGFYSPLHF
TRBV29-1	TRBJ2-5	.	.	TGCAGCGTTCGCCCCACTGGACAAGAGACCCAGTACTTC	CSVRPTGQETQYF
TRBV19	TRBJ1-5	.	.	TGTGCCAGTAGTATAGCCCGGCAGGGTTTAGGTCAGCCCCAGCATTTT	CASSIARQGLGQPQHF
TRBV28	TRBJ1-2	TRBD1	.	TGTGCCAGCAGTTTACCTGGGACAGCCACCGACTATGGCTACACCTTC	CASSLPGTATDYGYTF
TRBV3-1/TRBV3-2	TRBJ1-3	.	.	TGTGCCAGCAGCCAAAGGACAGCCAATCCAGACTCTGGAAACACCATATATTTT	CASSQRTANPDSGNTIYF
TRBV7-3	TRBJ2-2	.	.	TGTGCCAGCAGCTTATTGGGGGGATCGAACACCGGGGAGCTGTTTTTT	CASSLLGGSNTGELFF
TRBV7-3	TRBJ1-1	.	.	TGTGCCAGCAGCTTATTTCCGGGGGTAGACACTGAAGCTTTCTTT	CASSLFPGVDTEAFF
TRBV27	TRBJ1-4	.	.	TGTGCCAGCAGTAAACAGAGGCTTAATGAAAAACTGTTTTTT	CASSKQRLNEKLFF
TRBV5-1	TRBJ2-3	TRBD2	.	TGCGCCAGCAGCGTTGGGACTAGCGGGGTCACAGATACGCAGTATTTT	CASSVGTSGVTDTQYF
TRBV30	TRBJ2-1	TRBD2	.	TGTGCCTGGAAGGCTAGCGGGAGGTTTAATGAGCAGTTCTTC	CAWKASGRFNEQFF
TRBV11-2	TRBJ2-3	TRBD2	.	TGTGCCAGCGAAGCGGGGGGGACGAATACGCAGTATTTT	CASEAGGTNTQYF
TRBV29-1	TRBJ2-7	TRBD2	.	TGCAGCGTTTACGCGACAAGGACTAGCGGGGGGAGTTACGAGCAGTACTTC	CSVYATRTSGGSYEQYF
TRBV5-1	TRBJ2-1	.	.	TGCGCCAGCAGCTTGTTAGGCCAGGTAAATAATGAGCAGTTCTTC	CASSLLGQVNNEQFF
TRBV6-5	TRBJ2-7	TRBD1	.	TGTGCCAGCAGTTACCCAGGCTTGCAGGGGGCCTACGAGCAGTACTTC	CASSYPGLQGAYEQYF
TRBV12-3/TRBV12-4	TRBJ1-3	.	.	TGTGCCAGCAGTTTAGGAAACACCATATATTTT	CASSLGNTIYF
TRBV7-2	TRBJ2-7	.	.	TGTGCCAGCAGCTCCCCGGTTTCCTACGAGCAGTACTTC	CASSSPVSYEQYF
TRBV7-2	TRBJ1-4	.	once	TGTGCCAGCAGCTTAGGTTTTGCTGAAAAACTGTTTTTT	CASSLGFAEKLFF
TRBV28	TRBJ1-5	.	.	TGTGCCAGCCTTCCCCGAGCAGGATATAGCAATCAGCCCCAGCATTTT	CASLPRAGYSNQPQHF
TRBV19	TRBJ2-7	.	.	TGTGCCAGTAGTACTAGGACTGCCCCTCTTCAGGGCCACGAGCAGTACTTC	CASSTRTAPLQGHEQYF
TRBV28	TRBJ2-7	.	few	TGTGCCAGCAGTTTAAAGTCCTACGAGCAGTACTTC	CASSLKSYEQYF
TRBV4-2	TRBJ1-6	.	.	TGTGCCAGCAGCCAAGAACAGTATGATTCACCCCTCCACTTT	CASSQEQYDSPLHF
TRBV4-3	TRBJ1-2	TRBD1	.	TGCGCCAGCAGCCAAGATACAGGGGAGCTTAACTATGGCTACACCTTC	CASSQDTGELNYGYTF
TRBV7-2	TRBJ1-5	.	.	TGTGCCAGCAGCTTACAAGGGTCCTGGAGCAATCAGCCCCAGCATTTT	CASSLQGSWSNQPQHF
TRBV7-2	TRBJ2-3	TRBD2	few	TGTGCCAGCCGGCGGGGGAGTAAGGATACGCAGTATTTT	CASRRGSKDTQYF
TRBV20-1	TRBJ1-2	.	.	TGCAGTGCTGGGACTAACTATGGCTACACCTTC	CSAGTNYGYTF
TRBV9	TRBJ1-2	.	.	TGTGCCAGCAGCCCAGCGGACTATGGCTACACCTTC	CASSPADYGYTF
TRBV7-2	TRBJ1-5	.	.	TGTGCCAGCAGCTTAGCGCTACGGACAGTACCCAATCAGCCCCAGCATTTT	CASSLALRTVPNQPQHF
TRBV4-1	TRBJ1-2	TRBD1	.	TGCGCCAGCAGCCTAAAGGTCCTTATGGGACAGGCCCATAACTATGGCTACACCTTC	CASSLKVLMGQAHNYGYTF
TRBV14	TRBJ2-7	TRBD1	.	TGTGCCAGCAGCCCTCCGGGACAGTCCTACGAGCAGTACTTC	CASSPPGQSYEQYF
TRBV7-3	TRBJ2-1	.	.	TGTGCCAGCAGCTTAGGTGCCGCCTCCTACAATGAGCAGTTCTTC	CASSLGAASYNEQFF
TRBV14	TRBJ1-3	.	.	TGTGCCAGCAGCCAGTCGGACGCGTTCTCTGGAAACACCATATATTTT	CASSQSDAFSGNTIYF
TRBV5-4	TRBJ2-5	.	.	TGTGCCAGCAGCTTAGCGGAAAGAGGCCGGGAGACCCAGTACTTC	CASSLAERGRETQYF
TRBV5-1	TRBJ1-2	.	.	TGCGCCAGCAGCTTGGCCGGTGGCTATGGCTACACCTTC	CASSLAGGYGYTF
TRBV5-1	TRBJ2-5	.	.	TGCGCCAGCAGCCCCGGCTCTTCCCCACAAGAGACCCAGTACTTC	CASSPGSSPQETQYF
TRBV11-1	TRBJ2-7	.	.	TGTGCCAGCAGCTCGACGGGGGTCTACGAGCAGTACTTC	CASSSTGVYEQYF
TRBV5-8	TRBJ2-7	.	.	TGTGCCAGCAGCTTAGGCCGGGGAAGCTCCTACGAGCAGTACTTC	CASSLGRGSSYEQYF
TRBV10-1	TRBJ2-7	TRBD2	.	TGCGCCAGCAGTGAGGGGTTCGGGACTAGCCTTAACGAGCAGTACTTC	CASSEGFGTSLNEQYF
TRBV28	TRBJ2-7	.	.	TGTGCCAGCAGTGTCCGAACCTACGAGCAGTACTTC	CASSVRTYEQYF